This T cell receptor beta chain was captured in a study of blood T cell repertoires in COVID-19. About the study: PBMCs, B-cell-depleted T cells, or T cells were the source of the cDNA or gDNA that made up the material.

Measured with immunoSEQ multiplex PCR; TCRdb has only the in-frame clones, and not every one. The table records about 240,000 clones, over 75% of them present only once. The germline V gene has CDR1 SNHLY and CDR2 FYNNEI. The V and J ends lost 8 bases and 4 bases respectively, with 11 bases between them. The CDR3 is 13 residues long. This clone was seen a single time. The sequence came from a man in his thirties or forties who had recovered from COVID-19. V is TRBV2 and J is TRBJ2-2, with D possibly TRBD1 on 6 matching bases. What was sequenced was peripheral blood. CDR3 DNA sequence: TGTGCCAGCCGACAGGAAGTCACCGGGGAGCTGTTTTTT. This gives the protein CASRQEVTGELFF.